This T cell receptor beta chain appears in the sequencing data of a study of T cell responses to AZD1222 COVID-19 vaccine. Notes on the study in general: Epitopes outside B.1.351 and B.1.1.7 mutated regions reportedly drew nearly half of spike TCRs. Clonal diversity was possibly underestimated, and the donors were mostly white British, with more females.

CDR1 and CDR2 (germline): SGHNT, YYREEE (reference sequence). With 3 bases removed from V and 5 bases from J, the gap between germline ends came to 14 bases. The CDR3 sequence is 15 residues long. A note on this clone: Its target is not known.

Repertoires were generated with immunoSEQ multiplex PCR, while TCRdb's copy carries only in-frame clones and drops some. This table holds 65,000 to 85,000 clones, over 75% found once. Pooling covered second doses at about 4 or about 12 weeks. The sample in question was peripheral blood, obtained 28 days after the second AZD1222 dose. The TCR sequence derives from an adult who received the AZD1222 COVID-19 vaccine. The V call is TRBV5-4, the J call TRBJ1-4; the D gene is possibly TRBD1 (6 bases). The CDR3 bases are TGTGCCAGCAGCTCGTCAGGGGCCTTAAATGAAAAACTGTTTTTT. This translates into CASSSSGALNEKLFF.